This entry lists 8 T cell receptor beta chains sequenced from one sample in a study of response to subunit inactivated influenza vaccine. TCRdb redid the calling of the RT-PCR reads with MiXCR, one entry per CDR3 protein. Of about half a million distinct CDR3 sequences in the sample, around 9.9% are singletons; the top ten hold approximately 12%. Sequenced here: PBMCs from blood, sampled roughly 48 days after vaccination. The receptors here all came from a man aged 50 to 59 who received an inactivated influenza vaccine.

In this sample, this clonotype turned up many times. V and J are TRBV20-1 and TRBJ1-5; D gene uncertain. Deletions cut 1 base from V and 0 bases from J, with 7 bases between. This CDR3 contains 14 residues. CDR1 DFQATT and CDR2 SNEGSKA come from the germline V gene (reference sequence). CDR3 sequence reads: CSARGPYSNQPQHF. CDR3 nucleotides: TGCAGTGCTAGAGGGCCGTATAGCAATCAGCCCCAGCATTTT.

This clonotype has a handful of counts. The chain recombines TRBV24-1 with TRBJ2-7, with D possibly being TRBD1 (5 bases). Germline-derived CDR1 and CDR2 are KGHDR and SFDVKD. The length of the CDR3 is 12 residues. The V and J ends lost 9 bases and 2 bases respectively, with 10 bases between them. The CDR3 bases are TGTGCCACCTTCAGACAGCCCTACGAGCAGTACTTC. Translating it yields CATFRQPYEQYF.

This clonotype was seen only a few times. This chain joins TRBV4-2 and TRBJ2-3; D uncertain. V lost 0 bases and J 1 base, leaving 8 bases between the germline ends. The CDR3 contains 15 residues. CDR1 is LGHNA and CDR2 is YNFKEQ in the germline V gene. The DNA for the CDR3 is TGTGCCAGCAGCCAAGACAAGCGTCGCACAGATACGCAGTATTTT. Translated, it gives CASSQDKRRTDTQYF.

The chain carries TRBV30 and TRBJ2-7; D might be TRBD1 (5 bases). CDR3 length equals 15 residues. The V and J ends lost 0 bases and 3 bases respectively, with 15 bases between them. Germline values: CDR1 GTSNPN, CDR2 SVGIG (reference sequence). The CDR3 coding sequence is TGTGCCTGGAGTGTACCCCCTGCCCAGGGCTACGAGCAGTACTTC. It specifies CAWSVPPAQGYEQYF.

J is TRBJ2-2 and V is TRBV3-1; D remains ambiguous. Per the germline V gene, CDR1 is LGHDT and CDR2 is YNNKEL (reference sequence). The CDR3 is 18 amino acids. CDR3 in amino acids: CTFCLRQVWGPNTGELFF. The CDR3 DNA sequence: TGTACCTTCTGTTTAAGGCAGGTTTGGGGTCCGAACACCGGGGAGCTGTTTTTT. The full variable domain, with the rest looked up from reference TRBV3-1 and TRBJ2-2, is DTAVSQTPKYLVTQMGNDKSIKCEQNLGHDTMYWYKQDSKKFLKIMFSYNNKELIINETVPNRFSPKSPDKAHLNLHINSLELGDSAVYFCTFCLRQVWGPNTGELFFGEGSRLTVL.

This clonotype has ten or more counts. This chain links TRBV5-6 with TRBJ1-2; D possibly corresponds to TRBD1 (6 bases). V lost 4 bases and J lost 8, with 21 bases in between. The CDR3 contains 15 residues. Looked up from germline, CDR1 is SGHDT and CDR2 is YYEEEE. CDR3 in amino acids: CASSRGEGVTGGYTF. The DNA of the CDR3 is TGTGCCAGCAGCCGGGGCGAGGGGGTAACGGGGGGCTACACCTTC.

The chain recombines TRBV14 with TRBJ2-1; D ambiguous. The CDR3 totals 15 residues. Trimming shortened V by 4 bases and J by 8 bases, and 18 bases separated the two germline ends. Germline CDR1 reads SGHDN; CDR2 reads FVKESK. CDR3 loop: CASSRLRRPSDEQFF. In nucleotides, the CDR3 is TGTGCCAGCAGCCGCCTTAGAAGGCCCTCAGATGAGCAGTTCTTC. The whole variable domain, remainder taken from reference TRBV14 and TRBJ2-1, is EAGVTQFPSHSVIEKGQTVTLRCDPISGHDNLYWYRRVMGKEIKFLLHFVKESKQDESGMPNNRFLAERTGGTYSTLKVQPAELEDSGVYFCASSRLRRPSDEQFFGPGTRLTVL.

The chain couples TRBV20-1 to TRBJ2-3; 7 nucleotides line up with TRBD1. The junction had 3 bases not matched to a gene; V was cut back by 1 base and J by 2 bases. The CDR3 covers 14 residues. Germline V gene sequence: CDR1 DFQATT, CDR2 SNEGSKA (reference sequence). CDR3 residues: CSARGGQFTDTQYF. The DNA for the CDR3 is TGCAGTGCTAGAGGGGGACAGTTCACAGATACGCAGTATTTT.